What follows are 31 T cell receptor beta chains derived from one specimen sequenced in a study of cytomegalovirus exposure and HLA in healthy donors. This PCR relied on a set of 60 Vbeta primers and 13 Jbeta primers. Sequencing used immunoSEQ multiplex PCR; TCRdb keeps in-frame clones, though not all of them. The sample lists 130,000 to 150,000 clones, over 60% seen once, with 6.5% to 7% in the top ten. Sequenced: PBMCs. Every receptor here comes from a man aged 40-50 years in good health and CMV-seropositive.

The chain links TRBV5-1 to TRBJ2-2; 10 bases are a match to TRBD2. The CDR3 sequence is 15 residues long. Germline V gene lookup returns CDR1 SGHRS and CDR2 YFSETQ. With 4 bases clipped from V and 5 bases from J, the junction kept 5 bases outside the gene matches. CDR3 protein: CASSLSGGGTGELFF. The CDR3, as DNA: TGCGCCAGCAGCCTCAGCGGGGGGGGAACCGGGGAGCTGTTTTTT.

The J gene is TRBJ2-7, the V gene TRBV5-1, with 14 bases matching TRBD2. The trim removed 2 bases at V and 5 bases at J, leaving 12 bases unmatched. CDR1 and CDR2 from the germline V gene are SGHRS and YFSETQ. This CDR3 is 18 amino acids long. The chain's CDR3 is CASSFLGGTSGSLNEQYF. CDR3 in DNA: TGCGCCAGCAGCTTTTTGGGCGGGACTAGCGGGAGCCTCAACGAGCAGTACTTC. Combining the CDR3 with reference TRBV5-1 and TRBJ2-7 gives the whole variable domain KAGVTQTPRYLIKTRGQQVTLSCSPISGHRSVSWYQQTPGQGLQFLFEYFSETQRNKGNFPGRFSGRQFSNSRSEMNVSTLELGDSALYLCASSFLGGTSGSLNEQYFGPGTRLTVT.

Only one count was recorded for this clone. The CDR3 spells CASSLAGGRQTQYF. The DNA for the CDR3 is TGTGCCAGCAGCTTAGCGGGAGGGAGACAGACCCAGTACTTC. The rearrangement joins TRBV7-2 to TRBJ2-5; TRBD2 matches at 7 bases. In germline, CDR1 is SGHTA, CDR2 FQGNSA. The CDR3 runs to 14 residues. The V segment lost 0 bases and the J segment 6 bases; nucleotides outside the gene matches: 4.

The sample holds one count of this clone. CDR3 loop: CASSVGSGRGEQFF. CDR3 sequence (DNA): TGCGCCAGCAGCGTGGGTAGCGGGAGGGGTGAGCAGTTCTTC. The V call is TRBV4-1, the J call TRBJ2-1; 11 bases agree with TRBD2. Germline assignment: CDR1 MGHRA and CDR2 YSYEKL. The CDR3 extends over 14 amino acids. V trimming: 5 bases; J trimming: 9 bases; junction bases outside the gene matches: 6.

CDR3 in amino acids: CASSLYEEGEQFF. The CDR3, as DNA: TGTGCCAGCAGCTTGTATGAGGAGGGTGAGCAGTTCTTC. The rearrangement joins TRBV5-5 to TRBJ2-1, with D perhaps TRBD2 (6 bases). The CDR3 runs to 13 residues. Germline CDR1 is SGHKS and CDR2 is YYEKEE (reference sequence). Trimming pared 1 base from V and 9 bases from J, leaving 11 bases between. The whole variable domain, filled in from reference TRBV5-5 and TRBJ2-1, reads DAGVTQSPTHLIKTRGQQVTLRCSPISGHKSVSWYQQVLGQGPQFIFQYYEKEERGRGNFPDRFSARQFPNYSSELNVNALLLGDSALYLCASSLYEEGEQFFGPGTRLTVL.

V and J are TRBV4-2 and TRBJ1-2; 7 bases match TRBD1. Trimming took 5 bases from V and 3 from J; bases not matched to a gene: 6. The CDR3 loop spans 14 amino acids. CDR1 and CDR2 from the germline V gene are LGHNA and YNFKEQ. In DNA, the CDR3 is TGTGCCAGCAGCGAACGGGACAGTGACTATGGCTACACCTTC. Amino acids: CASSERDSDYGYTF.

In its sample, this clone was seen once. The chain links TRBV7-2 to TRBJ1-2; 8 nucleotides match TRBD1. V trimming: 5 bases; J trimming: 1 base; junction bases outside the gene matches: 9. The germline V gene has CDR1 SGHTA and CDR2 FQGNSA. This CDR3 comprises 16 residues. The CDR3 coding sequence is TGTGCCAGCAGCCCGGCGGGACAGGCTAGTAACTATGGCTACACCTTC. It is translated as CASSPAGQASNYGYTF.

V is TRBV5-1 and J is TRBJ1-4, with D uncertain. Trimming removed 3 bases at V and 7 bases at J, with 19 bases between. The germline V gene has CDR1 SGHRS and CDR2 YFSETQ. CDR3 length: 16 residues. CDR3: CASSSHADGSREKLFF. DNA of the CDR3: TGCGCCAGCAGCTCACACGCCGACGGGAGTCGTGAAAAACTGTTTTTT.

The DNA for the CDR3 is TGCGCCAGCAGCACGGGACTCCTCAACGAGCAGTACTTC. Protein: CASSTGLLNEQYF. This sequence joins TRBV5-1 and TRBJ2-7; tentative D call: TRBD2 (6 bases). CDR1 and CDR2 (germline): SGHRS, YFSETQ. CDR3 length: 13 amino acids. V gave up 4 bases and J gave up 5 bases, with 13 bases separating them. The whole variable domain, remainder taken from reference TRBV5-1 and TRBJ2-7, is KAGVTQTPRYLIKTRGQQVTLSCSPISGHRSVSWYQQTPGQGLQFLFEYFSETQRNKGNFPGRFSGRQFSNSRSEMNVSTLELGDSALYLCASSTGLLNEQYFGPGTRLTVT.

The rearrangement links TRBV28 to TRBJ2-5; 11 nucleotides match TRBD2. The germline gives CDR1 MDHEN, CDR2 SYDVKM. CDR3 length equals 16 residues. V lost 4 bases to trimming and J lost 3 bases; unmatched junction nucleotides: 7. This CDR3 reads CASSSPGLAEEETQYF. The DNA for the CDR3 is TGTGCCAGCAGTTCACCGGGACTAGCGGAGGAAGAGACCCAGTACTTC.

The chain recombines TRBV29-1 with TRBJ2-1; 11 bases line up with TRBD1. V dropped 8 bases and J dropped 6; count of bases not matched to a gene: 12. The CDR3 covers 15 residues. CDR1 SQVTM and CDR2 ANQGSEA come from the germline V gene. Here the CDR3 reads CSSRPGTGGRNEQFF. The CDR3, as DNA: TGCAGCTCACGGCCCGGGACAGGGGGTCGCAATGAGCAGTTCTTC.

The chain has TRBV6-5 and TRBJ1-1; perhaps TRBD1 as D (6 bases). This CDR3 is built from 15 residues. V shed 2 bases and J shed 3 bases, with 13 bases lying between them. Germline V CDR1 and CDR2: MNHEY, SVGAGI. The CDR3 loop is CASSYTRGGDTEAFF. The CDR3 DNA is TGTGCCAGCAGTTACACCAGGGGTGGGGACACTGAAGCTTTCTTT.

This clone was observed a handful of times. The J gene is TRBJ1-5, the V gene TRBV9; D perhaps matches TRBD1 (5 bases). The CDR3 contains 13 residues. Trimming took 0 bases from V and 5 from J, leaving 6 bases between them. In germline, CDR1 is SGDLS, CDR2 YYNGEE. The CDR3 sequence: CASSVGQYQPQHF. In nucleotides, the CDR3 is TGTGCCAGCAGCGTAGGACAGTATCAGCCCCAGCATTTT.

The chain carries TRBV7-9 and TRBJ1-1; 7 nucleotides match TRBD1. Trimming cost V 5 bases and J 4 bases; bases outside gene matches: 13. Per germline, CDR1 SEHNR and CDR2 FQNEAQ (reference sequence). The CDR3 is made up of 16 amino acids. CDR3 sequence reads: CASSQTDRYLSTEAFF. The CDR3 coding sequence is TGTGCCAGCAGCCAGACGGACAGGTACCTAAGCACTGAAGCTTTCTTT.

CDR3 nucleotide sequence: TGTGCCAGCAGCGCCTCTAGCGGGAGAGGTTTCTTC. Translating it yields CASSASSGRGFF. This chain joins TRBV5-6 and TRBJ2-1; 10 bases align to TRBD2. Germline V lookup: CDR1 SGHDT, CDR2 YYEEEE. The CDR3 extends over 12 amino acids. V lost 4 bases and J lost 16; bases outside the gene matches: 8.

This clone was seen only a few times. The V gene is TRBV5-1, the J gene TRBJ1-2; 8 nucleotides match TRBD1. V was pared by 4 bases and J by 5 bases, with 4 bases of the junction left unmatched. CDR3 length equals 13 residues. CDR1 is SGHRS and CDR2 is YFSETQ in the germline V gene. CDR3 nucleotides: TGCGCCAGCAGCCAGGACAGGGTGTATGGCTACACCTTC. Translating it yields CASSQDRVYGYTF.

V usage is TRBV10-2 and J usage is TRBJ1-4, with 11 bases lining up with TRBD1. V shed 6 bases and J 3 bases; nucleotides not matched to a gene: 6. The CDR3 runs 16 residues. Germline lookup yields CDR1 WSHSY and CDR2 SAAADI. CDR3 bases: TGCGCCAGCAGGGACAGGGGGCTTTCTTCTAATGAAAAACTGTTTTTT. It is translated as CASRDRGLSSNEKLFF.

This sequence joins TRBV9 and TRBJ2-1; 9 nucleotides agree with TRBD2. From germline, CDR1 is SGDLS and CDR2 YYNGEE. CDR3 length: 16 residues. V was pared by 3 bases and J by 3 bases, with 7 bases of the junction left unmatched. CDR3 sequence: CASSGETSGSYNEQFF. CDR3 DNA: TGTGCCAGCAGCGGGGAGACTAGCGGTAGCTACAATGAGCAGTTCTTC. Drawing the rest from reference TRBV9 and TRBJ2-1, the complete variable domain is DSGVTQTPKHLITATGQRVTLRCSPRSGDLSVYWYQQSLDQGLQFLIQYYNGEERAKGNILERFSAQQFPDLHSELNLSSLELGDSALYFCASSGETSGSYNEQFFGPGTRLTVL.

The rearrangement uses TRBV9 and TRBJ2-7; 7 bases align to TRBD2. J was trimmed by 6 bases and V by 3 bases; bases with no gene match: 6. This CDR3 contains 13 residues. Germline CDR1 is SGDLS and CDR2 is YYNGEE. CDR3 sequence (DNA): TGTGCCAGCAGCGAAGGACTAGTACGCGAGCAGTACTTC. Protein product: CASSEGLVREQYF.

For the CDR3, the DNA is TGTGCCAGCAGTTACTCTGGCCCGCAGGGGAATCAGCCCCAGCATTTT. Amino acids: CASSYSGPQGNQPQHF. The chain uses TRBV6-5 and TRBJ1-5, with D perhaps matching TRBD1 (6 bases). This CDR3 spans 16 amino acids. The V gene's germline CDR1 is MNHEY and CDR2 SVGAGI. Trimming cost V 0 bases and J 4 bases, with 13 bases left between them.

This chain connects TRBV27 to TRBJ1-2; unclear D gene. The CDR3 length is 12 residues. The V and J ends lost 7 bases and 5 bases respectively, with 11 bases between them. CDR1 is MNHEY, CDR2 SMNVEV, per germline (reference sequence). CDR3 sequence reads: CASKLQRYGYTF. The CDR3 DNA reads TGTGCCAGCAAACTCCAGCGATATGGCTACACCTTC.

V and J are TRBV20-1 and TRBJ2-7; TRBD1 aligns across 7 bases. J was trimmed by 8 bases and V by 6 bases; bases with no gene match: 7. Germline V gene sequence: CDR1 DFQATT, CDR2 SNEGSKA (reference sequence). CDR3 length: 11 residues. The DNA of the CDR3 is TGCAGTGCAAAAGACAGGGAGAAGCAGTACTTC. It codes for CSAKDREKQYF.

The chain combines TRBV30 with TRBJ1-2, with no clear D. Per germline, CDR1 GTSNPN and CDR2 SVGIG (reference sequence). The CDR3 runs 15 residues. Trimming shortened V by 0 bases and J by 2 bases, and 13 bases separated the two germline ends. In DNA, the CDR3 is TGTGCCTGGAGTGTACGGCAGGCGGGCAACTATGGCTACACCTTC. It is translated as CAWSVRQAGNYGYTF.

J is TRBJ1-1 and V is TRBV5-1; TRBD1 matches 7 bases. V trimming: 1 base; J trimming: 1 base; junction bases outside the gene matches: 4. Germline-derived CDR1 and CDR2 are SGHRS and YFSETQ. This CDR3 spans 15 amino acids. The CDR3 sequence: CASSLSGTANTEAFF. CDR3 DNA: TGCGCCAGCAGCTTGTCCGGGACAGCGAACACTGAAGCTTTCTTT.

The chain couples TRBV5-6 to TRBJ2-5; TRBD2 matches 7 bases. Germline V CDR1 and CDR2: SGHDT, YYEEEE. This CDR3 is built from 14 residues. V lost 4 bases and J lost 2; bases outside the gene matches: 5. The CDR3 loop reads CASSLGLDQETQYF. The CDR3 DNA sequence: TGTGCCAGCAGCCTTGGACTAGATCAAGAGACCCAGTACTTC.

The chain couples TRBV19 to TRBJ2-5; 14 nucleotides line up with TRBD2. Unmatched junction bases numbered 10, after V lost 6 bases and J lost 1 base. Germline V lookup: CDR1 LNHDA, CDR2 SQIVND (reference sequence). This CDR3 is 18 amino acids long. As DNA, the CDR3 is TGTGCCAGTAGCCCAACGGGACTAGCGGGGGTACTCCAAGAGACCCAGTACTTC. It codes for CASSPTGLAGVLQETQYF. Together with reference TRBV19 and TRBJ2-5, the CDR3 gives the full variable domain: DGGITQSPKYLFRKEGQNVTLSCEQNLNHDAMYWYRQDPGQGLRLIYYSQIVNDFQKGDIAEGYSVSREKKESFPLTVTSAQKNPTAFYLCASSPTGLAGVLQETQYFGPGTRLLVL.

The chain has TRBV4-3 and TRBJ2-2; TRBD1 matches 10 bases. CDR1 and CDR2 from the germline V gene are LGHNA and YSLEER. This CDR3 contains 16 residues. With 0 bases clipped from V and 5 bases from J, the junction kept 3 bases outside the gene matches. CDR3 nucleotides: TGCGCCAGCAGCCAAGATGGGACAGGGGTTACCGGGGAGCTGTTTTTT. The encoded protein is CASSQDGTGVTGELFF.

CDR3 coding DNA: TGTGCCAGCAGCCGTCGACAGGGGCAAGGGGGCACTGAAGCTTTCTTT. Protein sequence: CASSRRQGQGGTEAFF. The gene calls are TRBV14 and TRBJ1-1; the match to TRBD1 covers 8 bases. Germline V gives CDR1 SGHDN, CDR2 FVKESK. Trimming cost V 4 bases and J 4 bases; bases outside gene matches: 11. This CDR3 region has 16 residues.

The table lists this clone with a few counts. The chain links TRBV27 to TRBJ1-1; 7 bases line up with TRBD1. The CDR3 is made up of 14 amino acids. Germline V lookup: CDR1 MNHEY, CDR2 SMNVEV (reference sequence). V dropped 8 bases and J dropped 1; count of bases not matched to a gene: 7. The CDR3 protein is CASSFGDRNTEAFF. CDR3 bases: TGTGCCAGCTCGTTTGGGGACAGGAACACTGAAGCTTTCTTT.

This clone has more than one count but fewer than ten. This chain joins TRBV11-1 and TRBJ2-6, with a tentative D call TRBD1 (7 bases). The germline CDR1 and CDR2 sequences are SGHAT and FQDESV (reference sequence). V lost 4 bases to trimming and J lost 2 bases, with 9 bases between them. The CDR3 has 15 residues. The CDR3 region has the DNA TGTGCCAGCAGCTCCAGGGGGGCTGGGGCCAACGTCCTGACTTTC. Protein: CASSSRGAGANVLTF.

This chain links TRBV2 with TRBJ2-5, with 7 bases lining up with TRBD2. CDR1 and CDR2 (germline): SNHLY, FYNNEI. Trimming at V came to 2 bases and at J to 1 base, leaving 4 bases not matched to a gene. This CDR3 has 15 amino acids. The CDR3 DNA reads TGTGCCAGCAGTGAATGGGCGGGGGTCCAAGAGACCCAGTACTTC. Protein: CASSEWAGVQETQYF.